Following are 32 T cell receptor beta chains from one sample sequenced in a study of blood T cell repertoires in COVID-19. The method was immunoSEQ multiplex PCR; TCRdb's version includes in-frame clones alone and lacks a portion of them. The repertoire includes roughly 220,000 clones, more than 70% of them detected once, and about 4.5% sits in the top ten. Sequenced material: PBMCs or T cells enriched from blood (not recorded which). The receptors here all came from a man in his thirties or forties with acute COVID-19.

The chain employs TRBV27 and TRBJ1-3; 7 positions match TRBD1. The ends lost 2 bases at V and 8 bases at J; junction bases unmatched: 6. Germline V gene lookup returns CDR1 MNHEY and CDR2 SMNVEV (reference sequence). The CDR3 length is 14 residues. This chain's CDR3 is CASSLQGGKDTIYF. The CDR3 nucleotides are TGTGCCAGCAGTTTACAAGGGGGCAAGGACACCATATATTTT.

The chain joins TRBV11-3 to TRBJ1-1, with 12 bases fitting TRBD1. V lost 5 bases, J lost 1 base, and 5 bases stayed unmatched. Germline-derived CDR1 and CDR2 are SGHNT and YENEEA. CDR3 length: 16 residues. For the CDR3, the DNA is TGTGCCAGCAGCACGGGGACAGGGGGCGAGAACACTGAAGCTTTCTTT. Its translation is CASSTGTGGENTEAFF.

The chain joins TRBV7-9 to TRBJ2-1; TRBD2 aligns across 7 bases. The ends lost 11 bases at V and 5 bases at J; junction bases unmatched: 15. The length of the CDR3 is 15 residues. The germline V gene encodes CDR1 SEHNR and CDR2 FQNEAQ (reference sequence). The CDR3 loop is CAGSLVAGVDNEQFF. The CDR3 DNA reads TGTGCCGGTTCACTAGTGGCGGGGGTAGACAATGAGCAGTTCTTC.

V is TRBV2 and J is TRBJ1-2; 8 nucleotides align to TRBD1. The ends lost 6 bases at V and 6 bases at J; junction bases unmatched: 3. The V gene's germline CDR1 is SNHLY and CDR2 FYNNEI. The CDR3 is 12 residues long. The CDR3 here is CASRSDRDGYTF. Here the CDR3 DNA reads TGTGCCAGCAGGTCGGACAGGGATGGCTACACCTTC.

This clone was picked up a small number of times. This chain connects TRBV18 to TRBJ1-2, with 7 bases matching TRBD1. V gave up 10 bases and J gave up 2 bases; unmatched junction bases: 4. Per germline, CDR1 KGHSH and CDR2 LQKENI. The CDR3 is 12 amino acids. The DNA for the CDR3 is TGTGCCACCGGGGGACAGAACTATGGCTACACCTTC. Translation gives CATGGQNYGYTF. Full variable domain (outside the CDR3, taken from reference TRBV18 and TRBJ1-2): NAGVMQNPRHLVRRRGQEARLRCSPMKGHSHVYWYRQLPEEGLKFMVYLQKENIIDESGMPKERFSAEFPKEGPSILRIQQVVRGDSAAYFCATGGQNYGYTFGSGTRLTVV.

The sample holds a few counts of this clone. The chain employs TRBV6-5 and TRBJ1-1; D is perhaps TRBD1 (6 bases). CDR3 length: 15 amino acids. The V gene lost 5 bases and the J gene lost 5 bases, with 18 bases spanning the gap. Germline-derived CDR1 and CDR2 are MNHEY and SVGAGI. Here the CDR3 reads CASSPKTRGETEAFF. The DNA of the CDR3 is TGTGCCAGCAGTCCCAAAACCAGGGGAGAAACTGAAGCTTTCTTT.

As to this clone: Other DNA sequences within the sample encode an identical CDR3. V gene TRBV30 combines with J gene TRBJ1-1, with D unresolved. The CDR3 contains 13 residues. Looked up from germline, CDR1 is GTSNPN and CDR2 is SVGIG (reference sequence). V gave up 2 bases and J gave up 3 bases, with 10 bases separating them. CDR3 bases: TGTGCCTGGAGTAGTCGGAGGGACACTGAAGCTTTCTTT. This codes for CAWSSRRDTEAFF.

This clone was found a few times. This chain connects TRBV19 to TRBJ2-5; possibly TRBD1 for D (6 bases). CDR1 and CDR2 from the germline V gene are LNHDA and SQIVND (reference sequence). Trimming took off 5 bases at V and 2 bases at J, with 15 bases between the two ends. This CDR3 region has 15 residues. CDR3 nucleotides: TGTGCCAGTAGTCGAGGGGGATACGATCAAGAGACCCAGTACTTC. Its protein is CASSRGGYDQETQYF.

CDR3 amino acids: CASSIRQGRETQYF. The CDR3 bases are TGTGCCAGCAGCATAAGACAGGGGAGAGAGACCCAGTACTTC. The chain couples TRBV5-6 to TRBJ2-5; TRBD1 matches 8 bases. Trimming cost V 4 bases and J 4 bases; bases outside gene matches: 6. The CDR3 consists of 14 residues. Germline CDR1 and CDR2: SGHDT and YYEEEE.

This clone occurred a few times. The chain joins TRBV29-1 to TRBJ2-1; TRBD2 agrees at 7 bases. V shed 4 bases, J shed 1 base, and the junction held 4 bases outside the gene matches. The CDR3 contains 14 residues. Germline assignment: CDR1 SQVTM and CDR2 ANQGSEA. CDR3 nucleotide sequence: TGCAGCGTTGGAGGCGGGGGATCCTACAATGAGCAGTTCTTC. Amino acid sequence: CSVGGGGSYNEQFF.

The CDR3 loop reads CASSEDRGTQYF. Written as DNA, the CDR3 is TGTGCCAGCAGTGAAGATAGGGGGACCCAGTACTTC. This chain connects TRBV2 to TRBJ2-5, with D possibly TRBD1 on 5 matching bases. The V gene's germline CDR1 is SNHLY and CDR2 FYNNEI. The CDR3 has 12 amino acids. V gave up 1 base and J gave up 7 bases, with 7 bases separating them.

The chain joins TRBV6-2 or TRBV6-3 to TRBJ2-1, with TRBD2 matching over 10 bases. The V segment lost 2 bases and the J segment 4 bases; nucleotides outside the gene matches: 5. This CDR3 is built from 16 residues. Germline assignment: CDR1 MNHEY and CDR2 SVGEGT. The CDR3 loop reads CASSYGRTSGYNEQFF. CDR3 nucleotides: TGTGCCAGCAGTTACGGGCGGACTAGCGGTTACAATGAGCAGTTCTTC.

V usage is TRBV28 and J usage is TRBJ1-2; TRBD1 might be the D (5 bases). The CDR3 totals 17 residues. V gave up 4 bases and J gave up 0 bases, with 18 bases separating them. Germline lookup yields CDR1 MDHEN and CDR2 SYDVKM. CDR3 coding DNA: TGTGCCAGCAGTTCGTCCTCCGGACAACTCGCTAACTATGGCTACACCTTC. Protein sequence: CASSSSSGQLANYGYTF.

This clone appeared a few times. The rearrangement links TRBV5-1 to TRBJ1-1; perhaps TRBD1 as D (6 bases). V gave up 3 bases and J gave up 3 bases, with 9 bases separating them. The CDR3 is 13 residues long. Germline V CDR1 and CDR2: SGHRS, YFSETQ. CDR3 DNA: TGCGCCAGCAGCTCTTCAGGGGACACTGAAGCTTTCTTT. This encodes CASSSSGDTEAFF.

The chain carries TRBV19 and TRBJ2-3; D is undetermined. Trimming cost V 5 bases and J 2 bases, with 8 bases left between them. This CDR3 spans 13 amino acids. CDR1 and CDR2 (germline): LNHDA, SQIVND (reference sequence). The CDR3 protein is CASSHSNTDTQYF. The CDR3 nucleotides are TGTGCCAGTAGTCACTCGAACACAGATACGCAGTATTTT.

The V gene is TRBV4-2, the J gene TRBJ2-3; 8 positions match TRBD2. V lost 1 base to trimming and J lost 3 bases; unmatched junction nucleotides: 6. Germline assignment: CDR1 LGHNA and CDR2 YNFKEQ. The CDR3 has 16 residues. In nucleotides, the CDR3 is TGTGCCAGCAGCCAAGGAGGCGGGGGGCGGACAGATACGCAGTATTTT. Encoded protein: CASSQGGGGRTDTQYF.

The CDR3 here is CASSSPGAYGYTF. The CDR3 coding sequence is TGTGCCAGCAGTTCACCCGGAGCCTATGGCTACACCTTC. The chain has TRBV6-5 and TRBJ1-2, with D uncertain. The germline V gene has CDR1 MNHEY and CDR2 SVGAGI. The CDR3 extends over 13 amino acids. V was shortened by 4 bases and J by 4 bases, with 10 bases between the two germline ends.

CDR3 coding DNA: TGCGCCAGCAGTGAGGGGGGACAGGGGTACATTCAGTACTTC. Residues: CASSEGGQGYIQYF. The chain employs TRBV10-1 and TRBJ2-4; 10 bases match TRBD1. The CDR3 covers 14 residues. V was clipped by 2 bases and J by 8 bases; unmatched bases: 3. The germline V gene has CDR1 WNHNN and CDR2 SYGVQD (reference sequence).

This chain links TRBV19 with TRBJ2-7; maybe TRBD1 (6 bases). The germline gives CDR1 LNHDA, CDR2 SQIVND (reference sequence). V was trimmed by 6 bases and J by 2 bases, leaving 17 bases between them. This CDR3 is 15 amino acids long. This CDR3 is CASSEPGHLTYEQYF. The CDR3, as DNA: TGTGCCAGTAGCGAACCGGGACACCTAACCTACGAGCAGTACTTC.

The chain uses TRBV5-4 and TRBJ2-3; 8 nucleotides agree with TRBD2. The CDR3 is 15 residues long. Losses at the gene ends were 5 bases for V and 4 bases for J; bases not matched to a gene: 9. The germline gives CDR1 SGHNT, CDR2 YYREEE (reference sequence). The CDR3 DNA follows: TGTGCCAGCAGTTCTGGTACGGGGGGGTCAGATACGCAGTATTTT. Translating it yields CASSSGTGGSDTQYF.

The chain carries TRBV30 and TRBJ1-1, with 11 nucleotides matching TRBD1. This CDR3 is built from 10 residues. Unmatched junction bases numbered 3, after V lost 5 bases and J lost 13 bases. In germline, CDR1 is GTSNPN, CDR2 SVGIG (reference sequence). The CDR3 loop reads CAWGDRGFFF. The CDR3 DNA follows: TGTGCCTGGGGGGACAGGGGGTTTTTCTTT.

The rearrangement links TRBV24-1 to TRBJ1-2; 7 bases agree with TRBD1. Germline lookup yields CDR1 KGHDR and CDR2 SFDVKD. Trimming removed 3 bases from V and 4 bases from J; junction bases left unmatched: 1. There are 13 residues in the CDR3. CDR3 sequence: CATSDGTAYGYTF. DNA for the CDR3: TGTGCCACCAGTGATGGGACAGCCTATGGCTACACCTTC.

The J gene is TRBJ1-6, the V gene TRBV6-2 or TRBV6-3; D remains ambiguous. CDR3 length: 14 amino acids. V dropped 2 bases and J dropped 7 bases, with 9 bases sitting between them. The germline gives CDR1 MNHEY, CDR2 SVGEGT. The CDR3 bases are TGTGCCAGCAGTTACCCCCAGGCGAATTCACCCCTCCACTTT. This gives the protein CASSYPQANSPLHF.

J is TRBJ2-3 and V is TRBV9; D possibly corresponds to TRBD1 (5 bases). Germline V gene data show CDR1 as SGDLS and CDR2 as YYNGEE. The ends were cut back, 2 bases at V and 2 bases at J, with 9 bases in the middle. This CDR3 contains 14 residues. The CDR3 is CASSVETDTDTQYF. The DNA of the CDR3 is TGTGCCAGCAGCGTCGAGACAGACACAGATACGCAGTATTTT.

The rearrangement uses TRBV10-2 and TRBJ2-3, with TRBD2 matching 9 bases. V shed 0 bases and J 0 bases; nucleotides not matched to a gene: 4. CDR3 length: 17 amino acids. Per the germline V gene, CDR1 is WSHSY and CDR2 is SAAADI. The CDR3 reads CASSESVAGGSTDTQYF. The CDR3, as DNA: TGCGCCAGCAGTGAGTCGGTGGCGGGGGGGAGCACAGATACGCAGTATTTT.

J is TRBJ1-2 and V is TRBV6-5, with 8 positions matching TRBD1. The CDR3 has 15 amino acids. The V gene end was trimmed by 5 bases and the J gene end by 8 bases; junction bases not matched to a gene: 13. The germline CDR1 and CDR2 sequences are MNHEY and SVGAGI. CDR3 nucleotide sequence: TGTGCCAGCAGTAGAACTACAGGGGGAGGAGGGGGCTACACCTTC. As protein: CASSRTTGGGGGYTF.

The rearrangement links TRBV12-5 to TRBJ1-2; 9 nucleotides match TRBD1. Germline assignment: CDR1 LGHNT and CDR2 FRNRAP. V was pared by 7 bases and J by 4 bases, with 19 bases of the junction left unmatched. The CDR3 runs to 18 residues. The CDR3 loop reads CASDPSPGQGVTSYGYTF. As DNA, the CDR3 is TGTGCTAGTGACCCTTCACCGGGACAGGGCGTCACGAGCTATGGCTACACCTTC. The full variable domain, with the rest looked up from reference TRBV12-5 and TRBJ1-2, is DARVTQTPRHKVTEMGQEVTMRCQPILGHNTVFWYRQTMMQGLELLAYFRNRAPLDDSGMPKDRFSAEMPDATLATLKIQPSEPRDSAVYFCASDPSPGQGVTSYGYTFGSGTRLTVV.

The V call is TRBV9, the J call TRBJ2-5; D is unclear. This CDR3 is 12 amino acids long. The V end was cut by 0 bases, the J end by 5 bases, with 5 bases between. Germline loops: CDR1 SGDLS, CDR2 YYNGEE. The CDR3 protein is CASSVAEETQYF. DNA of the CDR3: TGTGCCAGCAGCGTAGCTGAGGAGACCCAGTACTTC.

This rearrangement joins TRBV7-9 to TRBJ2-3, with D maybe TRBD2 (5 bases). CDR3 length equals 15 residues. Deletions cut 2 bases from V and 3 bases from J, with 12 bases between. Germline CDR1 reads SEHNR; CDR2 reads FQNEAQ (reference sequence). CDR3 bases: TGTGCCAGCAGCTTACCGTCCGGGGTGACAGATACGCAGTATTTT. It yields the protein CASSLPSGVTDTQYF. The whole variable domain, filled in from reference TRBV7-9 and TRBJ2-3, reads DTGVSQNPRHKITKRGQNVTFRCDPISEHNRLYWYRQTLGQGPEFLTYFQNEAQLEKSRLLSDRFSAERPKGSFSTLEIQRTEQGDSAMYLCASSLPSGVTDTQYFGPGTRLTVL.

The chain carries TRBV28 and TRBJ2-7; maybe TRBD1 (5 bases). Germline CDR1 reads MDHEN; CDR2 reads SYDVKM. The CDR3 extends over 16 amino acids. The V end was cut by 3 bases, the J end by 3 bases, with 18 bases between. CDR3 nucleotide sequence: TGTGCCAGCAGTTTCGTAGGGATGCAGGGTGGCTACGAGCAGTACTTC. It yields the protein CASSFVGMQGGYEQYF. The full variable domain, in which reference TRBV28 and TRBJ2-7 provide the parts outside the CDR3, is DVKVTQSSRYLVKRTGEKVFLECVQDMDHENMFWYRQDPGLGLRLIYFSYDVKMKEKGDIPEGYSVSREKKERFSLILESASTNQTSMYLCASSFVGMQGGYEQYFGPGTRLTVT.

The table lists this clone with many counts. This rearrangement joins TRBV5-1 to TRBJ2-3; 13 bases line up with TRBD2. The CDR3 contains 19 residues. CDR1 is SGHRS and CDR2 is YFSETQ in the germline V gene. The V gene end was trimmed by 4 bases and the J gene end by 2 bases; junction bases not matched to a gene: 13. This CDR3 reads CASSLIVGLAGSNTDTQYF. The DNA for the CDR3 is TGCGCCAGCAGCCTCATAGTGGGACTAGCGGGGTCAAACACAGATACGCAGTATTTT.

The J gene is TRBJ1-3, the V gene TRBV19; D is uncertain. Trimming removed 8 bases from V and 4 bases from J, with 9 bases in between. Germline V lookup: CDR1 LNHDA, CDR2 SQIVND (reference sequence). This CDR3 spans 12 amino acids. The CDR3 protein is CASRVRGNTIYF. The CDR3 region has the DNA TGTGCCAGTCGAGTGCGGGGAAACACCATATATTTT. The full variable domain, completed using reference TRBV19 and TRBJ1-3, is DGGITQSPKYLFRKEGQNVTLSCEQNLNHDAMYWYRQDPGQGLRLIYYSQIVNDFQKGDIAEGYSVSREKKESFPLTVTSAQKNPTAFYLCASRVRGNTIYFGEGSWLTVV.